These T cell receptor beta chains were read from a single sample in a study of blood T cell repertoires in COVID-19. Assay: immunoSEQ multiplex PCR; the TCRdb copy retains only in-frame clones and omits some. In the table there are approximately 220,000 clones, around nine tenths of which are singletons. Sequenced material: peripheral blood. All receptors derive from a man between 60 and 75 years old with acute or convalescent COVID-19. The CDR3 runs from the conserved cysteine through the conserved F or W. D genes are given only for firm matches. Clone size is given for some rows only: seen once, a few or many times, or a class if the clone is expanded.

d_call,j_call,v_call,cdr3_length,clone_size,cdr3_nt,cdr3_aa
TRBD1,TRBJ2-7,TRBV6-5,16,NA,TGTGCCAGCAGTTACTGGGGACAGGGGTATTCCTACGAGCAGTACTTC,CASSYWGQGYSYEQYF
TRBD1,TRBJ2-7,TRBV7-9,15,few,TGTGCCAGCAGCTTAGACAGGGGGCCATCCTACGAGCAGTACTTC,CASSLDRGPSYEQYF
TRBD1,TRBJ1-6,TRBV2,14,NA,TGTGCCACCCTACTTCCGGGACAGAATTCACCCCTCCACTTT,CATLLPGQNSPLHF
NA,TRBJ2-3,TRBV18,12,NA,TGTGCCAGCTCTCCTAGCACAGATACGCAGTATTTT,CASSPSTDTQYF
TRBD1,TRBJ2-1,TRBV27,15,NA,TGTGCCAGCTCCGCCGGGACAGGCTCCTACAATGAGCAGTTCTTC,CASSAGTGSYNEQFF
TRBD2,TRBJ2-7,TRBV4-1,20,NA,TGCGCCAGCAGCCATCCCAAGGGGTCCGGGACTAGCGGGGGCTCCTACGAGCAGTACTTC,CASSHPKGSGTSGGSYEQYF
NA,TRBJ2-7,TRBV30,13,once,TGTGCCTGGTCCGGGACATTTGCCTACGAGCAGTACTTC,CAWSGTFAYEQYF
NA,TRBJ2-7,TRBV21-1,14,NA,TGTGCCAGCAGCGACCCGGACAGGTCCTACGAGCAGTACTTC,CASSDPDRSYEQYF
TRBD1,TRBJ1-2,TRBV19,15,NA,TGTGCCAGTAGTATCCGGGACAGGTCTAACTATGGCTACACCTTC,CASSIRDRSNYGYTF
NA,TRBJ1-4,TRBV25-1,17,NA,TGTGCCAGCAGTCCCGTGGAGGGGTCCCCAACTAATGAAAAACTGTTTTTT,CASSPVEGSPTNEKLFF
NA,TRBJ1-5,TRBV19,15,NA,TGTGCCAGTAGGTGGGCACAGAATAGCAATCAGCCCCAGCATTTT,CASRWAQNSNQPQHF
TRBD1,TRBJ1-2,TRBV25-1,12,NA,TGTGCCAGCAGTGGGTACAGGGGGGGCTACACCTTC,CASSGYRGGYTF
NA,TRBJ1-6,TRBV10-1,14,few,TGCGCCAGCATGAAAGGAGGGTTTAATTCACCCCTCCACTTT,CASMKGGFNSPLHF
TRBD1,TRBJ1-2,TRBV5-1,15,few,TGCGCCAGCAGCTTGGAAAGGGGGCGAGGATATGGCTACACCTTC,CASSLERGRGYGYTF
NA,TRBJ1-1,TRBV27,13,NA,TGTGCCAGCAGTCTTGACAGAGACACTGAAGCTTTCTTT,CASSLDRDTEAFF
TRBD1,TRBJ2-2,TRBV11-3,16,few,TGTGCCAGCAGCGCGGGACAGGGGGTGAAAGACGGGGAGCTGTTTTTT,CASSAGQGVKDGELFF
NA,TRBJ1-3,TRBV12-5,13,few,TGTGCTAGTAGACAGGACTCTGGAAACACCATATATTTT,CASRQDSGNTIYF
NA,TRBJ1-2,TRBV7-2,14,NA,TGTGCCAGCAGCGCAGTGCAGGGGAACTATGGCTACACCTTC,CASSAVQGNYGYTF
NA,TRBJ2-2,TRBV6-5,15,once,TGTGCCAGCAGTTCCAGGGGCCCGAACACCGGGGAGCTGTTTTTT,CASSSRGPNTGELFF
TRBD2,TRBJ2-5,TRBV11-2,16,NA,TGTGCCAGCAGCGCCCGGACTAGCCCCCTTCTTGAGACCCAGTACTTC,CASSARTSPLLETQYF
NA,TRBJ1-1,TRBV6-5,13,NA,TGTGCCAGCAGTTACTCAGAGGGAGCTGAAGCTTTCTTT,CASSYSEGAEAFF
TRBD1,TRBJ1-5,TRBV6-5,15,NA,TGTGCCAGCAGGCAGACAGGGGAAGGCAATCAGCCCCAGCATTTT,CASRQTGEGNQPQHF
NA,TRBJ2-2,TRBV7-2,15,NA,TGTGCCAGCAGCCACGACTATGCCCCCAGCGGGGAGCTGTTTTTT,CASSHDYAPSGELFF
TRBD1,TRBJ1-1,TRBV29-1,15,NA,TGCAGCGTTGAGGCCAGGGGGCGGGGTACCCCTGAAGCTTTCTTT,CSVEARGRGTPEAFF
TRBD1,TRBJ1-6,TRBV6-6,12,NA,TGTGCCAGCAGCGTGACAGGGCCACCCCTCCACTTT,CASSVTGPPLHF
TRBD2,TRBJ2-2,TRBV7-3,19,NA,TGTGCCAGCAGCTCGGGGACTAGCGGGGTACTTTGGAACACCGGGGAGCTGTTTTTT,CASSSGTSGVLWNTGELFF
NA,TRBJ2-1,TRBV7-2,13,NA,TGTGCCAGCAGCTTCATGGAGTACAATGAGCAGTTCTTC,CASSFMEYNEQFF
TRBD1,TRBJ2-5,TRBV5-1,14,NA,TGCGCCAGCAGCCCGGGGACAGGGCAAGAGACCCAGTACTTC,CASSPGTGQETQYF
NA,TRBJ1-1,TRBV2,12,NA,TGTGCCAGCAGCGTAGGGGTGACTGAAGCTTTCTTT,CASSVGVTEAFF
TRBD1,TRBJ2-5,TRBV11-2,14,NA,TGTGCCAGCAGTTACAGGGGCCAGGGGGAGACCCAGTACTTC,CASSYRGQGETQYF
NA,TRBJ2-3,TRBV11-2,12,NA,TGTGCCAGCAGCCTTGAGGCAGATACGCAGTATTTT,CASSLEADTQYF
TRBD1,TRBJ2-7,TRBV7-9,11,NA,TGTGCCACCCCGACAGGGGACGAGCAGTACTTC,CATPTGDEQYF
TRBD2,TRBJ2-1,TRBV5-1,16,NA,TGCGCCAGCAGCTTGCGGTCTAGCGGGGGATACAATGAGCAGTTCTTC,CASSLRSSGGYNEQFF
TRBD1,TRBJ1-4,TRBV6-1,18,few,TGTGCCAGCAGTGCAGCTACAGGGGCCCCGAATATTAATGAAAAACTGTTTTTT,CASSAATGAPNINEKLFF
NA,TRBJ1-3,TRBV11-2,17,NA,TGTGCCTCCTCGGTGGGAACAGGCCCTCTTCGCCCGGTCCCCATATATTTT,CASSVGTGPLRPVPIYF
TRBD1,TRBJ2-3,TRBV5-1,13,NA,TGCGCCAGCCAAGGGACAGCAACAGATACGCAGTATTTT,CASQGTATDTQYF
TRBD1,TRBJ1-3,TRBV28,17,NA,TGTGCCAGCAGTTTCGTCCGTGGACAGGGCTCTGGAAACACCATATATTTT,CASSFVRGQGSGNTIYF
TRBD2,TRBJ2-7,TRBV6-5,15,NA,TGTGCCAGCAGTCCCGCGGGGACTAGCGGGGTCGAGCAGTACTTC,CASSPAGTSGVEQYF
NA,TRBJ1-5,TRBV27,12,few,TGTGCCAGCGGCCACCTCAATCAGCCCCAGCATTTT,CASGHLNQPQHF
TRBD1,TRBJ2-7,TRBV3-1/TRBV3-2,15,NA,TGTGCCAGCAGCCAAGGGACAGGGTTCACCTACGAGCAGTACTTC,CASSQGTGFTYEQYF
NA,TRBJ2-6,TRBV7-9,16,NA,TGTGCCAGCAGCCCCAGGACTGACTCTGGGGCCAACGTCCTGACTTTC,CASSPRTDSGANVLTF
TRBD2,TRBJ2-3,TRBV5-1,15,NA,TGCGCCAGCAGCTTACGTAGCGGGGGGGCAGATACGCAGTATTTT,CASSLRSGGADTQYF
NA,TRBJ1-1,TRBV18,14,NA,TGTGCCAGCTCAACAGGGACATTGAACACTGAAGCTTTCTTT,CASSTGTLNTEAFF
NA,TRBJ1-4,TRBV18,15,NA,TGTGCCAGCTCACCACGCCGACAAGAAAATGAAAAACTGTTTTTT,CASSPRRQENEKLFF
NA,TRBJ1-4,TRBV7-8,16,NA,TGTGCCAGCAGCTTAGTTCGGGGTTCAACTAATGAAAAACTGTTTTTT,CASSLVRGSTNEKLFF
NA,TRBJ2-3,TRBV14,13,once,TGTGCCAGCAGCCAAGCCCTCACAGATACGCAGTATTTT,CASSQALTDTQYF
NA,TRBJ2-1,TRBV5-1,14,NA,TGCGCCAGCAGCTTAGGCGGGGCCTACAATGAGCAGTTCTTC,CASSLGGAYNEQFF
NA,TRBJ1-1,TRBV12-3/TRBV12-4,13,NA,TGTGCCAGCAGTCTATGGGGGGACACTGAAGCTTTCTTT,CASSLWGDTEAFF
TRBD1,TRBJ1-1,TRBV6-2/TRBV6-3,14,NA,TGTGCCAGCAGTCGCCGGGACAGAAACACTGAAGCTTTCTTT,CASSRRDRNTEAFF
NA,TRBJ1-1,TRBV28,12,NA,TGTGCCAGCAGACAACGACATCTACGGGCTTTCTTT,CASRQRHLRAFF
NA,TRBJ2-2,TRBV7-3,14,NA,TGTGCCAGCAGCTGGGGCCGCGGCACCGGGGAGCTGTTTTTT,CASSWGRGTGELFF
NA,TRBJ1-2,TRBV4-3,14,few,TGCGCCAGCAGCCCTTCGGGGACAATGTATGGCTACACCTTC,CASSPSGTMYGYTF
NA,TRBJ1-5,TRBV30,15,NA,TGTGCCTGGAGTGGGGGCTCCCTTAGCAATCAGCCCCAGCATTTT,CAWSGGSLSNQPQHF
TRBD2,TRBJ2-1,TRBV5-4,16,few,TGTGCCAGCAGCGGATGGACTAGCGGGGGGAGGAATGAGCAGTTCTTC,CASSGWTSGGRNEQFF
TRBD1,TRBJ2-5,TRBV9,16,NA,TGTGCCAGCAGCGTAGCCGTCGGGACAGGGCAAGAGACCCAGTACTTC,CASSVAVGTGQETQYF
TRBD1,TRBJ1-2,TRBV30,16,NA,TGTGCCTGGACCCTAAGGGTCGGGACAGGGCTCGGTGGCTACACCTTC,CAWTLRVGTGLGGYTF